Presented here are 18 T cell receptor beta chains from one specimen sequenced in a study of siplizumab effects on memory and regulatory T cells. Measured with immunoSEQ multiplex PCR; TCRdb has only the in-frame clones, and not every one. The data show around 110,000 clones, with roughly 94% seen just once and roughly 1.5% held by the top ten. Sequencing input: non-Treg CD4+ T cells sorted from blood. The receptors shown here come from a human donor in good health.

The chain is built from TRBV9 and TRBJ2-1, with D tentatively TRBD2 (6 bases). CDR3 length equals 16 residues. The V gene lost 7 bases and the J gene lost 0 bases, with 17 bases spanning the gap. The germline gives CDR1 SGDLS, CDR2 YYNGEE. This CDR3 reads CASSVWGESSYNEQFF. In DNA form, the CDR3 reads TGTGCCAGCTCTGTATGGGGGGAGAGCTCCTACAATGAGCAGTTCTTC.

The chain has TRBV10-1 and TRBJ1-2; D unresolved. The V and J ends lost 3 bases and 4 bases respectively, with 9 bases between them. Germline V gives CDR1 WNHNN, CDR2 SYGVQD (reference sequence). The CDR3 is 13 amino acids. As DNA, the CDR3 is TGCGCCAGCAGTGATTTTATAGGCTATGGCTACACCTTC. Residues: CASSDFIGYGYTF.

The chain uses TRBV5-1 and TRBJ2-6, with D possibly called TRBD1 or TRBD2 (6 bases each). CDR1 is SGHRS and CDR2 is YFSETQ in the germline V gene. The CDR3 contains 17 residues. V was shortened by 4 bases and J by 0 bases, with 14 bases between the two germline ends. The CDR3 bases are TGCGCCAGCAGCCAGGAAGGGGGGCACTCTGGGGCCAACGTCCTGACTTTC. Residues: CASSQEGGHSGANVLTF.

The rearrangement uses TRBV2 and TRBJ2-2, with a tentative D call TRBD2 (7 bases). V lost 7 bases, J lost 0 bases, and 12 bases lay in between. The V gene's germline CDR1 is SNHLY and CDR2 FYNNEI. The CDR3 spans 15 residues. The CDR3 loop is CASIWGGANTGELFF. Written as DNA, the CDR3 is TGTGCCAGCATCTGGGGGGGCGCGAACACCGGGGAGCTGTTTTTT.

This sequence joins TRBV5-1 and TRBJ1-6; TRBD1 is a possible D gene (6 bases). V dropped 1 base and J dropped 8 bases, with 10 bases sitting between them. The CDR3 loop spans 14 amino acids. Germline assignment: CDR1 SGHRS and CDR2 YFSETQ. The CDR3 region is CASSLQGRDSPLHF. In DNA form, the CDR3 reads TGCGCCAGCAGCTTGCAGGGGAGGGATTCACCCCTCCACTTT.

The chain has TRBV2 and TRBJ1-3; the D is unclear. V dropped 6 bases and J dropped 0 bases, with 9 bases sitting between them. This CDR3 has 14 residues. CDR1 and CDR2 (germline): SNHLY, FYNNEI. The CDR3 sequence is CASRQILSGNTIYF. The CDR3 coding sequence is TGTGCCAGCAGACAGATCCTCTCTGGAAACACCATATATTTT.

The CDR3 is CATSNDREPLFF. The CDR3, as DNA: TGTGCCACCAGCAACGACAGGGAACCACTGTTTTTT. V usage is TRBV15 and J usage is TRBJ1-4; 7 bases map to TRBD1. After removal of 4 bases from V and 13 bases from J, the junction contained 6 bases not matched to a gene. CDR3 length equals 12 residues. Germline CDR1 reads LNHNV; CDR2 reads YYDKDF (reference sequence).

The chain carries TRBV5-1 and TRBJ1-1, with D uncertain. Between the trimmed V and J ends, which lost 5 bases and 1 base, there was a span of 12 bases. Germline assignment: CDR1 SGHRS and CDR2 YFSETQ. The CDR3 contains 14 residues. The CDR3 loop reads CASRTDRGNTEAFF. Here the CDR3 DNA reads TGCGCCAGCAGGACTGACCGGGGGAACACTGAAGCTTTCTTT.

The chain employs TRBV25-1 and TRBJ1-1; a possible D gene is TRBD1 (5 bases). With 2 bases removed from V and 5 bases from J, the gap between germline ends came to 12 bases. The germline gives CDR1 MGHDK, CDR2 SYGVNS. The CDR3 has 14 residues. The CDR3 sequence: CASSERSGRTEAFF. The CDR3 coding sequence is TGTGCCAGCAGTGAAAGGTCGGGGCGGACTGAAGCTTTCTTT.

The V call is TRBV19, the J call TRBJ2-1; D could derive from TRBD1 or TRBD2 (5 bases each). V gave up 0 bases and J gave up 11 bases, with 17 bases separating them. CDR1 and CDR2 (germline): LNHDA, SQIVND (reference sequence). The CDR3 covers 15 residues. The CDR3: CASSIDPINLGQQFF. The CDR3 nucleotides are TGTGCCAGTAGTATAGATCCGATAAATCTGGGACAGCAGTTCTTC.

The chain is built from TRBV5-1 and TRBJ2-3; 8 bases line up with TRBD2. The V segment lost 4 bases and the J segment 1 base; nucleotides outside the gene matches: 5. This CDR3 comprises 15 residues. Germline V CDR1 and CDR2: SGHRS, YFSETQ. In DNA, the CDR3 is TGCGCCAGCAGCATAAGCGGGAGTCGCACAGATACGCAGTATTTT. Residues: CASSISGSRTDTQYF.

The chain recombines TRBV5-1 with TRBJ2-2, with no clear D. V lost 4 bases, J lost 4 bases, and 14 bases lay in between. The CDR3 extends over 15 amino acids. From germline, CDR1 is SGHRS and CDR2 YFSETQ. The CDR3 nucleotides read TGCGCCAGCAGCCTGGACCCTAGTTCCACCGGGGAGCTGTTTTTT. Encoded protein: CASSLDPSSTGELFF. Full variable domain (missing parts from reference TRBV5-1 and TRBJ2-2): KAGVTQTPRYLIKTRGQQVTLSCSPISGHRSVSWYQQTPGQGLQFLFEYFSETQRNKGNFPGRFSGRQFSNSRSEMNVSTLELGDSALYLCASSLDPSSTGELFFGEGSRLTVL.

This clone was picked up one time. The chain joins TRBV27 to TRBJ2-3; no reliable D call. Germline CDR1 and CDR2: MNHEY and SMNVEV (reference sequence). V was clipped by 6 bases and J by 2 bases, with 12 bases between them. This CDR3 comprises 14 residues. The CDR3 nucleotides are TGTGCCAGCAGCTCCATCGAGTTCACAGATACGCAGTATTTT. Translation gives CASSSIEFTDTQYF.

This clone was seen only once. V and J are TRBV20-1 and TRBJ2-1; D remains unclear. Trimming took 5 bases from V and 7 from J, leaving 6 bases between them. The CDR3 sequence is 10 residues long. Germline values: CDR1 DFQATT, CDR2 SNEGSKA (reference sequence). CDR3 region: CSARANEQFF. The CDR3 DNA is TGCAGTGCTCGTGCAAATGAGCAGTTCTTC.

The chain employs TRBV7-2 and TRBJ2-1, with 11 bases matching TRBD2. With 1 base clipped from V and 4 bases from J, the junction kept 6 bases outside the gene matches. This CDR3 spans 17 amino acids. Germline V gene lookup returns CDR1 SGHTA and CDR2 FQGNSA. The CDR3 sequence: CASSLVRLAGLYNEQFF. CDR3 sequence (DNA): TGTGCCAGCAGCTTAGTAAGACTAGCGGGACTGTACAATGAGCAGTTCTTC.

The chain has TRBV6-5 and TRBJ2-2; D is uncertain. The V gene lost 2 bases and the J gene lost 1 base, with 5 bases spanning the gap. Germline CDR1 and CDR2: MNHEY and SVGAGI. This CDR3 has 14 residues. The CDR3 sequence is CASSYGENTGELFF. CDR3 sequence (DNA): TGTGCCAGCAGTTACGGGGAGAACACCGGGGAGCTGTTTTTT.

This clone was observed a few times. The CDR3 coding sequence is TGTGCCACCGGCCGGGGAGATCAGCCCCAGCATTTT. Protein product: CATGRGDQPQHF. This chain links TRBV7-9 with TRBJ1-5, with D unresolved. Germline V gives CDR1 SEHNR, CDR2 FQNEAQ (reference sequence). Trimming removed 10 bases from V and 5 bases from J, with 12 bases in between. This CDR3 comprises 12 residues.

This clone was recorded a few times. This sequence joins TRBV4-1 and TRBJ1-5; D is uncertain. Germline CDR1 MGHRA, CDR2 YSYEKL. The CDR3 spans 12 residues. The V and J ends lost 6 bases and 8 bases respectively, with 11 bases between them. CDR3 sequence (DNA): TGCGCCAGCAGGGACCCCGGGGAGCCCCAGCATTTT. It translates to CASRDPGEPQHF.